The table lists the clone carrying this TCR beta chain with a count of one. The data belong to a study of technical replicates of blood from a handful of donors. Sequencing was performed with immunoSEQ multiplex PCR; in TCRdb, only in-frame clones are kept and a portion is missing. This table has 66,000 or so clones, 70% to 90% appearing once. J lost 5 bases, V lost 0 bases, and 4 bases had no gene match. CDR3 size: 15 residues. Per the germline V gene, CDR1 is LGHNA and CDR2 is YSLEER. The chain joins TRBV4-3 to TRBJ1-2; 9 nucleotides match TRBD1. Sequenced: PBMCs. This sequence was found in a human donor in good health. Some clones in this sample may be carry-over from other donors' samples. The CDR3 DNA is TGCGCCAGCAGCCAAGATTTGGACAGGGGTTATGGCTACACCTTC. Translated, it gives CASSQDLDRGYGYTF.